This T cell receptor (beta chain) came from a study of blood T cell repertoires in COVID-19. Study context: Donors in the United States, Italy and Spain gave samples during acute or convalescent COVID-19. In each case, the material was cDNA or gDNA derived from T cells, B-cell-depleted T cells, or PBMCs.

In the authors' methods: Cell counts per sample came from amplifying reference gene primers. Generated by immunoSEQ multiplex PCR, the TCRdb table keeps only in-frame clones and is missing some. The DNA gave D and trimming, while V, J and clone size come from that table. This sample has hundreds of thousands of clones, with around 80% found just once. Germline CDR1 and CDR2: SGHTA and FQGNSA. This CDR3 contains 15 residues. V shed 5 bases, J shed 6 bases, and the junction held 9 bases outside the gene matches. The TCR originated in a man under 40 with active or convalescent COVID-19. Sample: peripheral blood. The genes are TRBV7-2 and TRBJ2-2; 7 positions match TRBD2. In DNA, the CDR3 is TGTGCCAGCAGCCCCCAGCGGGAAAGGTCCGGGGAGCTGTTTTTT. As protein: CASSPQRERSGELFF.